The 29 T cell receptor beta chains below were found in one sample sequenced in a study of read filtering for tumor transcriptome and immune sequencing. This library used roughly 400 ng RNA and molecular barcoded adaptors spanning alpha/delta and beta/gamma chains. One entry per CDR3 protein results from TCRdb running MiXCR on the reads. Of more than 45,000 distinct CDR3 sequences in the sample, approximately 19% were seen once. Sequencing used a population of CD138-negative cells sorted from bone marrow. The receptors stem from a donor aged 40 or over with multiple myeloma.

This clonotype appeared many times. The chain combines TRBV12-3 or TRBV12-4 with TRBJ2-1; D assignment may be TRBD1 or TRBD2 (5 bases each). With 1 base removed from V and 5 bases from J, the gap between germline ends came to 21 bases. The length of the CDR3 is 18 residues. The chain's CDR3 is CASSLVVRDPPRDNEQFF. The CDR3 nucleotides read TGTGCCAGCAGTTTAGTTGTCCGGGACCCCCCTCGCGACAATGAGCAGTTCTTC.

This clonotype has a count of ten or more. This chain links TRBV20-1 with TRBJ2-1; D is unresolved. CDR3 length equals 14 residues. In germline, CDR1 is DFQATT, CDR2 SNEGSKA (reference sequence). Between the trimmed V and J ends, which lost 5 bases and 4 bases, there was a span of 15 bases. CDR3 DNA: TGCAGTGCTCCTCGATTCCCCCTGTACAATGAGCAGTTCTTC. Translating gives CSAPRFPLYNEQFF.

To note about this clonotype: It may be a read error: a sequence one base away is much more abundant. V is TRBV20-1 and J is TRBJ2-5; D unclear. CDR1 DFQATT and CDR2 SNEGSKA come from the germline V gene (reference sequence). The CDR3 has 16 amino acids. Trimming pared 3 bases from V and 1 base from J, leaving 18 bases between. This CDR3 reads CSASLAGRYRQETQYF. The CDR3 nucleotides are TGCAGTGCTAGTCTCGCTGGAAGATATCGCCAAGAGACCCAGTACTTC.

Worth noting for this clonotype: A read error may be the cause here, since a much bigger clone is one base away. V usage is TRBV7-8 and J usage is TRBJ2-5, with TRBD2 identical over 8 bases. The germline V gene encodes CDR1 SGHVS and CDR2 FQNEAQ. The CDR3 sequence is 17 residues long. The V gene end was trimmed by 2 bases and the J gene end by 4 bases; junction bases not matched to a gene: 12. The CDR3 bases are TGTGCCAGCAGCTTAAATCCAGCGGGAGATCTTCTAGAGACCCAGTACTTC. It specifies CASSLNPAGDLLETQYF.

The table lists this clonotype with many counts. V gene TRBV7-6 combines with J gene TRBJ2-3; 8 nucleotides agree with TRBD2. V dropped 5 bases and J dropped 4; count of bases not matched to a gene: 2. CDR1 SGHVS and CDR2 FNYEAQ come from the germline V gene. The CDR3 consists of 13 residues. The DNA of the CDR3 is TGTGCCAGCAGCAGGGGACTAGCAGATACGCAGTATTTT. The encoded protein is CASSRGLADTQYF.

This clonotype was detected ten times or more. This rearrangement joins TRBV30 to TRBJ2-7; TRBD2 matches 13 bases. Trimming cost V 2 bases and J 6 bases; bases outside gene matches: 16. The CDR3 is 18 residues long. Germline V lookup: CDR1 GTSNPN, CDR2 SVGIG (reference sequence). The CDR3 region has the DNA TGTGCCTGGAGTCTACCTAATTGGACTAGCGGGAGCCGGGGCGAGCAGTACTTC. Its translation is CAWSLPNWTSGSRGEQYF.

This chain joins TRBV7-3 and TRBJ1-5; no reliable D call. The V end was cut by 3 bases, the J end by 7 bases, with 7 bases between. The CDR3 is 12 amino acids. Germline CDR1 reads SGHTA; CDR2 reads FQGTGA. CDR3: CASSFTLQPQHF. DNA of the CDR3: TGTGCCAGCAGCTTCACCCTGCAGCCCCAGCATTTT.

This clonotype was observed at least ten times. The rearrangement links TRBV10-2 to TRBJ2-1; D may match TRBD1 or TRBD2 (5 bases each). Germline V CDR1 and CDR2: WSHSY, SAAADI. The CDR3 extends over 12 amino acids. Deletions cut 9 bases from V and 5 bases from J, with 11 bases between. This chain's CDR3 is CASRDGDNEQFF. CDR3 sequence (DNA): TGCGCCAGTAGGGACGGAGACAATGAGCAGTTCTTC.

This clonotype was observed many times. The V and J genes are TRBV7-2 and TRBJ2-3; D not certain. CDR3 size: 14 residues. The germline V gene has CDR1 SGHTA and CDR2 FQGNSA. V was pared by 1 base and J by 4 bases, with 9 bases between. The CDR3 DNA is TGTGCCAGCAGCTTAGAGCTGGTTCCAGATACGCAGTATTTT. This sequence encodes CASSLELVPDTQYF.

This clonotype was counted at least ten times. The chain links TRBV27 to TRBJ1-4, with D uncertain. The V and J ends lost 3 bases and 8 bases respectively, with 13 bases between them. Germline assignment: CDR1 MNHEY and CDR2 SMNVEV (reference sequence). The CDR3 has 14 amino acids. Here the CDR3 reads CASSLYGFSEKLFF. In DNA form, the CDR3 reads TGTGCCAGCAGTTTGTACGGATTCTCCGAAAAACTGTTTTTT.

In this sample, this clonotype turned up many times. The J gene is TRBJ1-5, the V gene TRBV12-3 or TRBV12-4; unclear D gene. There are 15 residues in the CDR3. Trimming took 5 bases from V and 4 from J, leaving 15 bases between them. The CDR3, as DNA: TGTGCCAGCAGTCCCTGGGGAAACACGAATCAGCCCCAGCATTTT. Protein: CASSPWGNTNQPQHF.

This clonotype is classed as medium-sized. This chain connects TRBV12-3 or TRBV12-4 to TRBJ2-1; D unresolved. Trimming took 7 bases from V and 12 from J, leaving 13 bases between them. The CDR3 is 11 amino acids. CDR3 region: CASTAGPSQFF. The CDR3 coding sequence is TGTGCCAGCACCGCTGGTCCCTCGCAGTTCTTC.

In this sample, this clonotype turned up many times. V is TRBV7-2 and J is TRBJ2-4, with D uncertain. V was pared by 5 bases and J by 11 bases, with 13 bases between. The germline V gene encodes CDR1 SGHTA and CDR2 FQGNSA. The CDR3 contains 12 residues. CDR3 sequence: CASSPEVFVQYF. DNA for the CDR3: TGTGCCAGCAGCCCCGAGGTCTTCGTTCAGTACTTC.

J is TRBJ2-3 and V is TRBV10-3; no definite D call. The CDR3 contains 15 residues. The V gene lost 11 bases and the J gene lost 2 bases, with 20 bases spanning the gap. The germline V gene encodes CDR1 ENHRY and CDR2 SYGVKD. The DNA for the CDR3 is TGTGCCGCGGTCGAACACGAGCCTGCCACAGATACGCAGTATTTT. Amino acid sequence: CAAVEHEPATDTQYF.

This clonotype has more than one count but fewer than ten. The CDR3 nucleotides read TGTGCCAGCAGCTTGTTCGAGTCAACCAGAGAGCAGTACTTC. Protein: CASSLFESTREQYF. The rearrangement links TRBV5-4 to TRBJ2-7; D not resolved. With 1 base removed from V and 7 bases from J, the gap between germline ends came to 15 bases. This CDR3 is 14 amino acids long. The germline CDR1 and CDR2 sequences are SGHNT and YYREEE (reference sequence).

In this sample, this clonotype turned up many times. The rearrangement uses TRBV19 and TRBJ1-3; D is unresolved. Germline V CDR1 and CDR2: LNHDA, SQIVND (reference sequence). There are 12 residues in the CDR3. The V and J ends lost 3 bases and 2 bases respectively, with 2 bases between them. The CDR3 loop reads CASSIAGNTIYF. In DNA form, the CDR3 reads TGTGCCAGTAGTATCGCTGGAAACACCATATATTTT. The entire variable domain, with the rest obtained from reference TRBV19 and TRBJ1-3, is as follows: DGGITQSPKYLFRKEGQNVTLSCEQNLNHDAMYWYRQDPGQGLRLIYYSQIVNDFQKGDIAEGYSVSREKKESFPLTVTSAQKNPTAFYLCASSIAGNTIYFGEGSWLTVV.

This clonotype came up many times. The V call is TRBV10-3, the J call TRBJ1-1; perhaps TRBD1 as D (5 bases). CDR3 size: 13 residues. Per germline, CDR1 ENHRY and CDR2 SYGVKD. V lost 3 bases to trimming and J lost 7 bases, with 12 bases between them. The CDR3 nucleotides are TGTGCCATCAGTGACCCTGACAGAGTTGAAGCTTTCTTT. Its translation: CAISDPDRVEAFF.

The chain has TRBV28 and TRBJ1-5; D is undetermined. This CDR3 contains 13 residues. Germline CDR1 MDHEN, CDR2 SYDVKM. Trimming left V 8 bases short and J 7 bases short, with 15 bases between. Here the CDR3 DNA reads TGTGCCAGCGAAGCCGGGAGGGTCCAGCCCCAGCATTTT. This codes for CASEAGRVQPQHF.

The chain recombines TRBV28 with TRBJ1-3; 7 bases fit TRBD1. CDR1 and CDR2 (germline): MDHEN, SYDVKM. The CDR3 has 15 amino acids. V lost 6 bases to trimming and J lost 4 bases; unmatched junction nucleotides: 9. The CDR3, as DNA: TGTGCCAGCAGGGGCGAAACAGGGGTCGGAAACACCATATATTTT. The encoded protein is CASRGETGVGNTIYF.

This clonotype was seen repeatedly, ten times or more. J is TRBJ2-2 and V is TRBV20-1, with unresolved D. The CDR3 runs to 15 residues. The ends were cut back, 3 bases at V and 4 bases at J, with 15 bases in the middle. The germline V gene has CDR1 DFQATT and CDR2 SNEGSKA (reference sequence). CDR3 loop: CSARAKGSGTGELFF. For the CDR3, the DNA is TGCAGTGCTAGGGCAAAGGGTTCGGGCACCGGGGAGCTGTTTTTT.

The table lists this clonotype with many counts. CDR3 sequence: CASSLFARRPTEAFF. CDR3 DNA sequence: TGTGCCAGCAGTTTATTCGCACGGCGCCCCACTGAAGCTTTCTTT. The chain recombines TRBV12-3 or TRBV12-4 with TRBJ1-1; D remains unclear. The CDR3 is 15 amino acids. Deletions cut 2 bases from V and 4 bases from J, with 14 bases between.

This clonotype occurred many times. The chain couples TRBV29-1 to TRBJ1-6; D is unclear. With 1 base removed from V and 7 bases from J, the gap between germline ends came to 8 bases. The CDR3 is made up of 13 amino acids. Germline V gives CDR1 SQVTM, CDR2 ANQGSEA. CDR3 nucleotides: TGCAGCGTTGAAGTTGGTCCGAATTCACCCCTCCACTTT. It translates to CSVEVGPNSPLHF.

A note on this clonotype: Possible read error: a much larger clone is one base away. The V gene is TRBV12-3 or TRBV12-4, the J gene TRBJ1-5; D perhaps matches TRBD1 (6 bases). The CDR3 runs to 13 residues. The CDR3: CASRTGRNRPQHF. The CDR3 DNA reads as TGTGCCAGCAGGACAGGAAGAAATCGGCCCCAGCATTTT.

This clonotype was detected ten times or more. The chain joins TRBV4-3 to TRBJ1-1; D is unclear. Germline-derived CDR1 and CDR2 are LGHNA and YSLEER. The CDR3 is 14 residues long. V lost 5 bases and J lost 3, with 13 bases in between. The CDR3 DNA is TGCGCCAGCAGCGGGTCGGCCGGGGACACTGAAGCTTTCTTT. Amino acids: CASSGSAGDTEAFF.

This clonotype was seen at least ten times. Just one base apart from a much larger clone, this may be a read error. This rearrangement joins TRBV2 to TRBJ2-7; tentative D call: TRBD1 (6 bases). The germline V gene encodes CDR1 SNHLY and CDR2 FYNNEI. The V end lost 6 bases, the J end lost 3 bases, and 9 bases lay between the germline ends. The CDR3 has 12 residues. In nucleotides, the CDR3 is TGTGCCAGCAGAGGGACAAGCTACGAGCAGTACTTC. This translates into CASRGTSYEQYF.

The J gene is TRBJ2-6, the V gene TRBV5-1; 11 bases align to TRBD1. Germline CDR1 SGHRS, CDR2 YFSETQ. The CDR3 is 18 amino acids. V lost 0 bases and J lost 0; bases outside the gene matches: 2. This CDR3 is CASSLGTGGRSGANVLTF. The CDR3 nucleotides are TGCGCCAGCAGCTTGGGGACAGGGGGCCGCTCTGGGGCCAACGTCCTGACTTTC.

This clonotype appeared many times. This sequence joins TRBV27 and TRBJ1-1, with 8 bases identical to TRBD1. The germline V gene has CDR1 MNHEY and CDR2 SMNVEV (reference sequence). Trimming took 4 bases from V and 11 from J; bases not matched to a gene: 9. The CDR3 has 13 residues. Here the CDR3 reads CASSSNQGALAFF. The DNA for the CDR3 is TGTGCCAGCAGTTCAAACCAGGGGGCGCTTGCTTTCTTT.

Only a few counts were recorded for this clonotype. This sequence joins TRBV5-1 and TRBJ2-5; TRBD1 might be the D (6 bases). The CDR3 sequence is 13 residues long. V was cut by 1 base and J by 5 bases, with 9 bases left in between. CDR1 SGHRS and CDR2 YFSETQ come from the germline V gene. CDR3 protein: CASSLTGGETQYF. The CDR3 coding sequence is TGCGCCAGCAGCTTGACTGGGGGCGAGACCCAGTACTTC.

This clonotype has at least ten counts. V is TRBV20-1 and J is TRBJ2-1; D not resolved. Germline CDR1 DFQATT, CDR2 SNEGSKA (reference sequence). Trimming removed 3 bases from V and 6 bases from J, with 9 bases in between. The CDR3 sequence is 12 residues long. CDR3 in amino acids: CSARTLLNEQFF. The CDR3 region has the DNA TGCAGTGCTAGGACACTACTCAATGAGCAGTTCTTC.